This T cell receptor beta chain was documented in a study of blood T cell repertoires in COVID-19. Study background: Specimens from acute and convalescent COVID-19 originated in the United States, Italy and Spain. PBMCs, B-cell-depleted T cells, or T cells provided the cDNA or gDNA that made up the material.

Germline CDR1 and CDR2: LGHNA and YNFKEQ. The V and J ends lost 0 bases and 7 bases, in that order; junction bases with no gene match: 9. The CDR3 extends over 17 amino acids. Per the authors' pipeline: Estimation of nucleated cell counts relied on the amplification of reference gene primers. Repertoires were generated with immunoSEQ multiplex PCR, while TCRdb's copy carries only in-frame clones and drops some. From that table come the V and J calls and clone size; the DNA was used to work out D and trimming. The sample records around 87,000 clones, roughly 90% being singletons. The sequence was obtained from a human donor with active COVID-19. The donor label of this sample is uncertain. The chain joins TRBV4-2 to TRBJ2-2; 9 bases match TRBD1. Input material: peripheral blood. The CDR3 DNA follows: TGTGCCAGCAGCCAAGATCTCTGGACAGGGGTGGGCGGGGAGCTGTTTTTT. This gives the protein CASSQDLWTGVGGELFF.